These 23 T cell receptor beta chains were sequenced from one sample in a study of a mutant IDH1 vaccine in newly diagnosed glioma. Using immunoSEQ multiplex PCR, the repertoire was profiled, and TCRdb retains in-frame clones only, with some absent. The data show 75,000 to 80,000 clones, about 91% seen once. No antigen has been assigned to these receptors. Noted time point: week 5, during vaccination. Topical imiquimod accompanied each vaccine dose, which consisted of 300 ug of mutant IDH1 20-mer peptide. The sample consisted of PBMCs, taken from a glioma patient whose treatment included an IDH1 peptide vaccine. These receptor sequences come from a woman in her forties or fifties with glioma.

The genes are TRBV10-1 and TRBJ1-3; D remains ambiguous. The CDR3 contains 19 residues. In germline, CDR1 is WNHNN, CDR2 SYGVQD (reference sequence). V dropped 2 bases and J dropped 0 bases, with 20 bases sitting between them. The CDR3 DNA follows: TGCGCCAGCAGTGAGATCGGGCAGCAGGTCACATTCTCTGGAAACACCATATATTTT. Translated: CASSEIGQQVTFSGNTIYF.

The rearrangement joins TRBV19 to TRBJ2-7; 11 nucleotides line up with TRBD2. The CDR3 extends over 14 amino acids. The J segment lost 7 bases and the V segment lost 6 bases, leaving 8 bases of the junction unmatched. Looked up from germline, CDR1 is LNHDA and CDR2 is SQIVND (reference sequence). CDR3 loop: CASRGLAVPLEQYF. CDR3 nucleotides: TGTGCCAGTAGGGGACTAGCGGTCCCCCTGGAGCAGTACTTC.

The sample holds a few counts of this clone. The J gene is TRBJ1-1, the V gene TRBV5-1; D gene unclear. The germline gives CDR1 SGHRS, CDR2 YFSETQ. CDR3 size: 14 residues. V lost 0 bases and J lost 5, with 11 bases in between. The CDR3 DNA reads TGCGCCAGCAGCTTGGGACCGGTTCTGACTGAAGCTTTCTTT. This translates into CASSLGPVLTEAFF.

V and J are TRBV10-2 and TRBJ2-7, with D uncertain. The CDR3 has 17 amino acids. Trimming pared 4 bases from V and 2 bases from J, leaving 21 bases between. From germline, CDR1 is WSHSY and CDR2 SAAADI. CDR3 coding DNA: TGCGCCAGCAGTGCCCCCGATAAGGTTAAATCACCCTACGAGCAGTACTTC. It specifies CASSAPDKVKSPYEQYF.

This sequence joins TRBV6-6 and TRBJ1-5; no firm D call. This CDR3 has 12 amino acids. The V and J ends lost 7 bases and 1 base respectively, with 5 bases between them. Germline V gene lookup returns CDR1 MNHNY and CDR2 SVGAGI (reference sequence). The CDR3, as DNA: TGTGCCAGCATGGACAGCAATCAGCCCCAGCATTTT. Residues: CASMDSNQPQHF.

J is TRBJ2-7 and V is TRBV7-8; 8 bases are a match to TRBD2. V gave up 1 base and J gave up 1 base; unmatched junction bases: 6. Looked up from germline, CDR1 is SGHVS and CDR2 is FQNEAQ. CDR3 length: 16 residues. CDR3 in amino acids: CASSLGPAGDSYEQYF. The DNA of the CDR3 is TGTGCCAGCAGCTTAGGCCCAGCGGGGGATTCCTACGAGCAGTACTTC. The variable domain in full, completed from reference TRBV7-8 and TRBJ2-7, reads GAGVSQSPRYKVAKRGQDVALRCDPISGHVSLFWYQQALGQGPEFLTYFQNEAQLDKSGLPSDRFFAERPEGSVSTLKIQRTQQEDSAVYLCASSLGPAGDSYEQYFGPGTRLTVT.

This chain connects TRBV2 to TRBJ1-2; D unresolved. V gave up 0 bases and J gave up 7 bases, with 9 bases separating them. Germline CDR1 is SNHLY and CDR2 is FYNNEI. This CDR3 region has 13 residues. This chain's CDR3 is CASSEAKGGGYTF. CDR3 in DNA: TGTGCCAGCAGTGAAGCTAAGGGCGGTGGCTACACCTTC.

The rearrangement joins TRBV7-9 to TRBJ1-3; tentative D call: TRBD1 (5 bases). The ends were cut back, 5 bases at V and 0 bases at J, with 14 bases in the middle. The CDR3 is 16 residues long. Germline V CDR1 and CDR2: SEHNR, FQNEAQ (reference sequence). CDR3 coding DNA: TGTGCCAGCAGCCCGGACATTGTAGTCTCTGGAAACACCATATATTTT. Residues: CASSPDIVVSGNTIYF.

This chain links TRBV28 with TRBJ2-1; 11 positions agree with TRBD2. Germline V gene data show CDR1 as MDHEN and CDR2 as SYDVKM. CDR3 length: 15 residues. The V and J ends lost 6 bases and 8 bases, in that order; junction bases with no gene match: 9. The CDR3 sequence is CASRLQGLAGHEQFF. The CDR3 DNA reads as TGTGCCAGCAGGCTTCAAGGACTAGCGGGCCATGAGCAGTTCTTC.

This clone has just one count. V usage is TRBV9 and J usage is TRBJ2-3; 10 bases map to TRBD2. The junction had 4 bases not matched to a gene; V was cut back by 2 bases and J by 1 base. Germline V gene data show CDR1 as SGDLS and CDR2 as YYNGEE. This CDR3 region has 16 residues. The CDR3 DNA reads as TGTGCCAGCAGCGTCCTTGGACTAGCGGGCACAGATACGCAGTATTTT. Protein: CASSVLGLAGTDTQYF.

The chain links TRBV6-1 to TRBJ2-7, with D perhaps being TRBD1 or TRBD2 (6 bases each). The V end lost 1 base, the J end lost 4 bases, and 11 bases lay between the germline ends. The CDR3 spans 14 residues. Germline CDR1 reads MNHNS; CDR2 reads SASEGT. The CDR3 sequence is CASSEGGAGYEQYF. As DNA, the CDR3 is TGTGCCAGCAGTGAAGGGGGGGCCGGGTACGAGCAGTACTTC.

V is TRBV10-3 and J is TRBJ2-1; the match to TRBD2 covers 9 bases. The CDR3 covers 16 residues. Germline V gene data show CDR1 as ENHRY and CDR2 as SYGVKD. Trimming took 2 bases from V and 5 from J; bases not matched to a gene: 7. The chain's CDR3 is CAISEVIAGEDNEQFF. CDR3 DNA: TGTGCCATCAGTGAGGTAATAGCGGGAGAAGACAATGAGCAGTTCTTC.

J is TRBJ2-2 and V is TRBV4-1, with 8 nucleotides matching TRBD2. V was clipped by 0 bases and J by 8 bases; unmatched bases: 11. Germline V gene data show CDR1 as MGHRA and CDR2 as YSYEKL. The CDR3 covers 17 residues. CDR3 sequence: CASSQDPGTSWGGELFF. The CDR3 nucleotides read TGCGCCAGCAGCCAAGATCCCGGGACTAGTTGGGGGGGGGAGCTGTTTTTT.

The chain employs TRBV9 and TRBJ2-7; D could derive from TRBD1 or TRBD2 (5 bases each). The CDR3 extends over 15 amino acids. The germline CDR1 and CDR2 sequences are SGDLS and YYNGEE. Trimming cost V 4 bases and J 4 bases, with 18 bases left between them. CDR3 DNA: TGTGCCAGCAGCCTTTCCACCGGGACGGTTTACGAGCAGTACTTC. Its protein is CASSLSTGTVYEQYF.

The chain carries TRBV28 and TRBJ1-1, with TRBD1 matching over 7 bases. Looked up from germline, CDR1 is MDHEN and CDR2 is SYDVKM. Trimming took 5 bases from V and 5 from J; bases not matched to a gene: 17. The CDR3 is made up of 17 amino acids. CDR3 nucleotides: TGTGCCAGCAGTCCTACCTCTGTTCGGGACAGTTGGACTGAAGCTTTCTTT. It specifies CASSPTSVRDSWTEAFF.

CDR3 amino acids: CASRSDRGLGNSPLHF. The CDR3 DNA sequence: TGTGCCAGCAGATCGGACAGGGGGCTAGGAAATTCACCCCTCCACTTT. The gene calls are TRBV2 and TRBJ1-6, with TRBD1 matching over 11 bases. V was clipped by 6 bases and J by 7 bases; unmatched bases: 8. The V gene's germline CDR1 is SNHLY and CDR2 FYNNEI. The CDR3 spans 16 residues.

The J gene is TRBJ2-6, the V gene TRBV6-4; D might be TRBD2 (5 bases). The ends were cut back, 0 bases at V and 0 bases at J, with 9 bases in the middle. Germline values: CDR1 MRHNA, CDR2 SNTAGT. The CDR3 is made up of 17 amino acids. CDR3 sequence (DNA): TGTGCCAGCAGTGACTCCTACGAGGGCTCTGGGGCCAACGTCCTGACTTTC. Protein sequence: CASSDSYEGSGANVLTF.

This chain joins TRBV30 and TRBJ1-2; 11 nucleotides align to TRBD1. With V trimmed by 2 bases and J by 3 bases, 2 bases remained unmatched. Looked up from germline, CDR1 is GTSNPN and CDR2 is SVGIG (reference sequence). This CDR3 is 14 amino acids long. CDR3 DNA sequence: TGTGCCTGGAGTCGGGGACAGGGGGACTATGGCTACACCTTC. It specifies CAWSRGQGDYGYTF.

For the CDR3, the DNA is TGTGCCAGCACGCGGGACAGCACAGATACGCAGTATTTT. The encoded protein is CASTRDSTDTQYF. The chain couples TRBV6-1 to TRBJ2-3; a weak D match, TRBD2 (6 bases). V lost 7 bases to trimming and J lost 0 bases, with 8 bases between them. This CDR3 contains 13 residues. CDR1 and CDR2 (germline): MNHNS, SASEGT.

The chain combines TRBV6-1 with TRBJ2-2; 14 nucleotides line up with TRBD2. The CDR3 runs 18 residues. With 3 bases clipped from V and 2 bases from J, the junction kept 5 bases outside the gene matches. In germline, CDR1 is MNHNS, CDR2 SASEGT. The CDR3 here is CASSEGTSGSLNTGELFF. The CDR3 DNA follows: TGTGCCAGCAGTGAGGGGACTAGCGGGAGCCTCAACACCGGGGAGCTGTTTTTT.

Concerning this clone: The germline gene is not matched at one end of the junction; a read error may be the cause. V usage is TRBV5-1 and J usage is TRBJ2-7; 11 bases are a match to TRBD1. The CDR3 contains 15 residues. Looked up from germline, CDR1 is SGHRS and CDR2 is YFSETQ. The CDR3 here is CTSSSRTGGRYEQYF. CDR3 DNA sequence: TGCACCAGCAGCTCAAGGACAGGGGGCAGGTACGAGCAGTACTTC.

J is TRBJ1-3 and V is TRBV19, with unresolved D. With 3 bases removed from V and 8 bases from J, the gap between germline ends came to 11 bases. This CDR3 is built from 13 residues. Germline lookup yields CDR1 LNHDA and CDR2 SQIVND (reference sequence). CDR3 nucleotide sequence: TGTGCCAGTAGTATTGGTCTGGCGGACACCATATATTTT. Amino acid sequence: CASSIGLADTIYF. The full variable domain, its missing parts supplied by reference TRBV19 and TRBJ1-3, is DGGITQSPKYLFRKEGQNVTLSCEQNLNHDAMYWYRQDPGQGLRLIYYSQIVNDFQKGDIAEGYSVSREKKESFPLTVTSAQKNPTAFYLCASSIGLADTIYFGEGSWLTVV.

This clone was seen once. The chain employs TRBV19 and TRBJ1-6; 9 nucleotides align to TRBD1. Germline values: CDR1 LNHDA, CDR2 SQIVND (reference sequence). The CDR3 extends over 16 amino acids. The trim removed 6 bases at V and 0 bases at J, leaving 3 bases unmatched. The CDR3 DNA reads as TGTGCCAGTAGCGGACAGGGGAGCTCCTATAATTCACCCCTCCACTTT. Encoded protein: CASSGQGSSYNSPLHF.